This record looks at one T cell receptor (beta chain) sequence and its context. Its recognized antigen is unknown. No quality values exist for individual bases; no much larger clone is one base distant. This entry comes from a study of blood T cell repertoires in COVID-19 (dated by TCRdb to the early 2020s). For context, the study as a whole: Collaborator samples came from the United States, Italy and Spain and covered acute and convalescent phases of COVID-19. The prospective study material was composed of cDNA or gDNA derived from T cells, B-cell-depleted T cells, or PBMCs. The dataset comprised deeply sampled blood TCRbeta repertoires from subjects exposed to, actively infected with, or recovered from COVID-19. The repertoires were made available in a free public database intended to serve as a resource for research on the immune response to SARS-CoV-2. Samples came from the ongoing ImmuneRACE study (first 160 participants) plus 1,254 subjects from 6 global collaborators. A de-identified subject ID, COVID-19 status, age in years and sex were almost always included in the sample metadata. Where available, HLA class I and class II types were taken from metadata supplied by the sample provider and were not determined by assay-based typing. Study-wide conclusions, independent of this receptor: The quantity of clinical and demographic metadata differed by source and by participant and was supplied without curation.

The CDR3 starts with the cysteine, ends with the phenylalanine, and has 15 residues. Only the CDR3 DNA is retained, 45 bases long and in frame from the first base. Trimming takes 5 bases from V and 1 base from J, and the germline ends sit 12 bases apart. Looking up the germline V gene (reference sequence) yields CDR1 SEHNR and CDR2 FQNEAQ. The immunoSEQ Assay, a bias-controlled multiplex PCR, was used to amplify TCRbeta CDR3 regions from genomic DNA. The source study handled its data this way. The number of nucleated cells in each sample was estimated from the amplification of reference gene primers within the assay. Sequence reads were collapsed and filtered to measure the absolute abundance of every unique TCRbeta CDR3 rearrangement. Productive Simpson clonality was computed per sample as the square root of Simpson's diversity index over productive rearrangements. Drawn from immuneACCESS, this table holds only the in-frame rearrangements with V and J called that TCRdb kept. Clones are partly lost; checked studies trace under half to an unresolved V gene and leave the rest unexplained. The D gene and trimming were derived from the DNA, and the V and J assignments and clone size from that table. A total of roughly 70,000 clones appear in this sample, approximately 79% of them only once. The top ten clones comprise approximately 6% of the sample.

Collaborating institutions collected whole blood in K2EDTA tubes following their own protocols. For TCRbeta analysis, collaborators shipped samples as frozen whole blood, isolated PBMCs, or DNA extracted from either of those sample types. The chain was built from TRBV7-9 and TRBJ2-1, with a weak D call of TRBD1 (6 bases match). Sequencing was performed on peripheral blood. The receptor was isolated from a woman in her sixties with acute or convalescent COVID-19. The CDR3 reads as follows: CASSSVGASYNEQFF. The DNA sequence is given as TGTGCCAGCAGCAGCGTGGGGGCATCCTACAATGAGCAGTTCTTC.